A single sample is the source of the 3 T cell receptor beta chains below, sequenced in a study of blood T cell repertoires in COVID-19. The data were produced by immunoSEQ multiplex PCR, yet TCRdb's version contains in-frame clones alone and is incomplete. The repertoire includes 200,000 to 250,000 clones, roughly 86% of them detected once, and about 4% sits in the top ten. Sequenced: peripheral blood. The origin of the receptors is a man aged 50 to 59 with acute or convalescent COVID-19.

The rearrangement joins TRBV6-1 to TRBJ1-1; TRBD1 matches 8 bases. Germline V lookup: CDR1 MNHNS, CDR2 SASEGT. V shed 3 bases, J shed 4 bases, and the junction held 4 bases outside the gene matches. The CDR3 runs to 14 residues. CDR3 nucleotides: TGTGCCAGCAGTGACCCGCAGGGGGCCACTGAAGCTTTCTTT. Protein sequence: CASSDPQGATEAFF.

This chain uses TRBV18 with TRBJ2-5; the D gene is possibly TRBD2 (6 bases). CDR3 length equals 15 residues. Germline V gives CDR1 KGHSH, CDR2 LQKENI. V was clipped by 3 bases and J by 1 base, with 12 bases between them. CDR3 sequence (DNA): TGTGCCAGCTCACCCACTAGCCCCCCCCAAGAGACCCAGTACTTC. Translated, it gives CASSPTSPPQETQYF.

J is TRBJ1-6 and V is TRBV5-1, with unresolved D. Germline CDR1 reads SGHRS; CDR2 reads YFSETQ. V was cut by 3 bases and J by 4 bases, with 8 bases left in between. There are 14 residues in the CDR3. CDR3 bases: TGCGCCAGCAGCTGGGCAACTTATAATTCACCCCTCCACTTT. The encoded protein is CASSWATYNSPLHF. Looking up the rest from reference TRBV5-1 and TRBJ1-6 gives the full variable domain: KAGVTQTPRYLIKTRGQQVTLSCSPISGHRSVSWYQQTPGQGLQFLFEYFSETQRNKGNFPGRFSGRQFSNSRSEMNVSTLELGDSALYLCASSWATYNSPLHFGNGTRLTVT.